This entry is about one TCR beta chain. This CDR3 comprises 15 residues. Germline CDR1 reads PRHDT; CDR2 reads FYEKMQ (reference sequence). Trimming took off 3 bases at V and 3 bases at J, with 12 bases between the two ends. The record originates from a study of cytomegalovirus exposure and HLA in healthy donors. PCR was performed using 60 Vbeta and 13 Jbeta primers. Method: immunoSEQ multiplex PCR; TCRdb's copy keeps in-frame clones and lacks some. This sample has under 200,000 clones, with more than 80% found just once. The J gene is TRBJ1-3, the V gene TRBV13; D unresolved. The receptor comes from a woman aged 25-40 years in good health and CMV-seropositive. The sequenced material came from PBMCs. The CDR3 DNA reads as TGTGCCAGCAGCTTGGTACGGTTAAGTGGAAACACCATATATTTT. This gives the protein CASSLVRLSGNTIYF. The whole variable domain, remainder taken from reference TRBV13 and TRBJ1-3, is AAGVIQSPRHLIKEKRETATLKCYPIPRHDTVYWYQQGPGQDPQFLISFYEKMQSDKGSIPDRFSAQQFSDYHSELNMSSLELGDSALYFCASSLVRLSGNTIYFGEGSWLTVV.